Included here is one TCR beta chain sequence, with context. The sample originates from a study of T cells after yellow fever vaccination. The germline gives CDR1 LGHNA, CDR2 YSLEER. The V gene lost 4 bases and the J gene lost 10 bases, with 16 bases spanning the gap. CDR3 length: 13 amino acids. MiXCR was run by TCRdb on the 5' RACE reads, yielding one entry per CDR3 protein. In the table there are fewer than 450,000 distinct CDR3 sequences, under 5% of which are singletons. This material consisted of PBMCs, taken 5 days after the yellow fever booster vaccination. The source is a man aged 18-30 years who received the YFV17D yellow fever vaccine. The V and J genes are TRBV4-3 and TRBJ1-1; D is uncertain. CDR3: CASSPRIWEGAFF. The CDR3 DNA reads as TGCGCCAGCAGCCCCCGGATCTGGGAAGGAGCTTTCTTT.